This TCR beta chain was captured in a study of blood T cell repertoires in COVID-19. Germline V gene lookup returns CDR1 MGHRA and CDR2 YSYEKL. The CDR3 spans 14 residues. Trimming at V came to 4 bases and at J to 1 base, leaving 2 bases not matched to a gene. Profiling relied on immunoSEQ multiplex PCR, and the TCRdb table lists in-frame clones only, not all of them. The profile shows around 150,000 clones, more than 60% of them singletons. The sequence derives from a man in his 70s with acute or convalescent COVID-19. The specimen sequenced was peripheral blood. The chain uses TRBV4-1 and TRBJ1-1; TRBD1 matches at 8 bases. The CDR3 is CASSPGQGNTEAFF. The CDR3 DNA follows: TGCGCCAGCAGCCCCGGACAGGGGAACACTGAAGCTTTCTTT.